The next 28 T cell receptor beta chains were all read from a single sample in a study of CD8 T cells in ankylosing spondylitis. MiXCR, run by TCRdb on the 5' RACE reads, gives a single entry per CDR3 protein. The sample comprises about 100,000 distinct CDR3 sequences, around 24% of which are singletons, and over 9% rests with the top ten. The specimen sequenced was synovial fluid, either unsorted or a sorted T cell fraction (not recorded which). The receptor set was obtained from a male donor with ankylosing spondylitis.

In its sample, this clonotype was seen a few times. The genes are TRBV20-1 and TRBJ2-7, with D perhaps TRBD1 (6 bases). The CDR3 runs to 13 residues. The germline gives CDR1 DFQATT, CDR2 SNEGSKA (reference sequence). The V gene lost 0 bases and the J gene lost 1 base, with 7 bases spanning the gap. The CDR3 DNA reads TGCAGTGCTAGAGATGGACAGTCCTACGAGCAGTACGTC. Translated: CSARDGQSYEQYV.

The chain uses TRBV7-9 and TRBJ2-1, with D perhaps TRBD1 (5 bases). The germline CDR1 and CDR2 sequences are SEHNR and FQNEAQ (reference sequence). This CDR3 is built from 13 residues. The V end was cut by 9 bases, the J end by 5 bases, with 14 bases between. The CDR3 protein is CASGAGYNNEQFF. The CDR3 coding sequence is TGTGCCAGTGGGGCAGGGTACAACAATGAGCAGTTCTTC.

The rearrangement links TRBV6-1 to TRBJ2-7; 7 bases map to TRBD1. The ends lost 3 bases at V and 2 bases at J; junction bases unmatched: 1. This CDR3 region has 13 residues. CDR1 is MNHNS and CDR2 is SASEGT in the germline V gene. The CDR3 DNA reads as TGTGCCAGCAGTGATACAGGGGCCTACGAGCAGTACTTC. It translates to CASSDTGAYEQYF.

This clonotype occurred many times. The V call is TRBV12-3 or TRBV12-4, the J call TRBJ1-2; D remains unclear. CDR3 size: 12 residues. The germline V and J ends were trimmed by 4 bases and 8 bases, with 11 bases remaining between them. CDR3: CASSSSIFGYTF. The CDR3 DNA sequence: TGTGCCAGCAGTTCCTCTATTTTCGGCTACACCTTC.

This rearrangement joins TRBV20-1 to TRBJ2-1; the D is unclear. The CDR3 is made up of 11 amino acids. Germline loops: CDR1 DFQATT, CDR2 SNEGSKA (reference sequence). V was clipped by 5 bases and J by 5 bases, with 7 bases between them. Written as DNA, the CDR3 is TGCAGTGCTTACCAGAACAATGAGCAGTTCTTC. Translated: CSAYQNNEQFF.

This clonotype was observed many times. This rearrangement joins TRBV7-2 to TRBJ2-7; D gene ambiguous. Germline CDR1 SGHTA, CDR2 FQGNSA. V shed 0 bases and J shed 0 bases, with 6 bases lying between them. The CDR3 is 14 amino acids. The CDR3 sequence: CASSLAANSYEQYF. The CDR3 DNA reads TGTGCCAGCAGCTTAGCGGCCAACTCCTACGAGCAGTACTTC.

This clonotype was observed a few times. This chain connects TRBV19 to TRBJ2-7; 9 bases are shared with TRBD1. The CDR3 is made up of 14 amino acids. V lost 6 bases and J lost 0; bases outside the gene matches: 3. The germline V gene encodes CDR1 LNHDA and CDR2 SQIVND (reference sequence). In DNA, the CDR3 is TGTGCCAGTAGCAGGGACAGGGCCTCCTACGAGCAGTACTTC. It encodes CASSRDRASYEQYF.

The rearrangement joins TRBV7-9 to TRBJ2-3; TRBD2 agrees at 7 bases. Trimming at V came to 4 bases and at J to 4 bases, leaving 8 bases not matched to a gene. The length of the CDR3 is 15 residues. Germline V gene data show CDR1 as SEHNR and CDR2 as FQNEAQ (reference sequence). The CDR3 bases are TGTGCCAGCAGCTCCAATCTAGCGGCGGCAGATACGCAGTATTTT. This encodes CASSSNLAAADTQYF.

This clonotype was picked up a small number of times. The V call is TRBV11-2, the J call TRBJ2-2, with 9 bases fitting TRBD2. Germline V gene lookup returns CDR1 SGHAT and CDR2 FQNNGV. This CDR3 is built from 15 residues. The junction had 1 base not matched to a gene; V was cut back by 3 bases and J by 2 bases. DNA of the CDR3: TGTGCCAGCAGCTTGACTAGCGGCAACACCGGGGAGCTGTTTTTT. This gives the protein CASSLTSGNTGELFF.

This clonotype showed up many times. V usage is TRBV2 and J usage is TRBJ1-3; unclear D gene. CDR3 length: 13 residues. The V end was cut by 4 bases, the J end by 4 bases, with 8 bases between. In germline, CDR1 is SNHLY, CDR2 FYNNEI. CDR3 in amino acids: CASSGGDGNTIYF. The CDR3 region has the DNA TGTGCCAGCAGTGGAGGAGACGGAAACACCATATATTTT.

V is TRBV12-3 or TRBV12-4 and J is TRBJ2-2; 7 bases are a match to TRBD1. This CDR3 is 16 amino acids long. The V gene end was trimmed by 7 bases and the J gene end by 0 bases; junction bases not matched to a gene: 8. CDR3 protein: CASKRSGTANTGELFF. In DNA, the CDR3 is TGTGCCAGCAAGAGATCAGGGACAGCGAACACCGGGGAGCTGTTTTTT.

This clonotype was seen only once. This sequence joins TRBV7-2 and TRBJ2-7; D is perhaps TRBD2 (5 bases). Trimming shortened V by 5 bases and J by 0 bases, and 11 bases separated the two germline ends. The CDR3 is 14 amino acids. Germline CDR1 reads SGHTA; CDR2 reads FQGNSA. Here the CDR3 reads CASSPSMSSYEQYF. The CDR3 coding sequence is TGTGCCAGCAGCCCTAGCATGAGCTCCTACGAGCAGTACTTC.

The chain links TRBV2 to TRBJ2-1, with 9 nucleotides matching TRBD2. CDR3 length: 12 residues. Germline assignment: CDR1 SNHLY and CDR2 FYNNEI. V lost 11 bases, J lost 7 bases, and 6 bases stayed unmatched. The CDR3 spells CAPGTSSNEQFF. DNA for the CDR3: TGTGCCCCCGGGACTAGCAGTAATGAGCAGTTCTTC.

This rearrangement joins TRBV2 to TRBJ2-1; 8 positions agree with TRBD2. Germline CDR1 is SNHLY and CDR2 is FYNNEI. The CDR3 spans 14 residues. After removal of 5 bases from V and 6 bases from J, the junction contained 6 bases not matched to a gene. CDR3 DNA sequence: TGTGCCAGCAGTTTTAGCGGGGCCAGCAATGAGCAGTTCTTC. It codes for CASSFSGASNEQFF.

This clonotype was observed a few times. The chain combines TRBV10-2 with TRBJ1-2; perhaps TRBD1 as D (5 bases). The germline gives CDR1 WSHSY, CDR2 SAAADI. Trimming left V 2 bases short and J 5 bases short, with 9 bases between. CDR3 length: 13 residues. The CDR3 loop is CASSEGTGYGYTF. CDR3 DNA sequence: TGCGCCAGCAGTGAGGGGACGGGTTATGGCTACACCTTC.

This clonotype was detected many times. V usage is TRBV5-1 and J usage is TRBJ2-1; D not certain. The CDR3 has 14 amino acids. CDR1 and CDR2 from the germline V gene are SGHRS and YFSETQ. V was trimmed by 0 bases and J by 6 bases, leaving 10 bases between them. DNA for the CDR3: TGCGCCAGCAGCTTGGAGGCCGTCTTCAATGAGCAGTTCTTC. Protein: CASSLEAVFNEQFF.

The chain uses TRBV7-2 and TRBJ1-2; D unresolved. Germline V gene lookup returns CDR1 SGHTA and CDR2 FQGNSA. The CDR3 length is 13 residues. The germline V and J ends were trimmed by 2 bases and 6 bases, with 10 bases remaining between them. The CDR3 here is CASSLRRGNGYTF. DNA for the CDR3: TGTGCCAGCAGCTTACGGCGAGGGAATGGCTACACCTTC.

In its sample, this clonotype was seen many times. The chain employs TRBV2 and TRBJ2-1; D not resolved. CDR1 and CDR2 (germline): SNHLY, FYNNEI. V lost 8 bases and J lost 3, with 5 bases in between. This CDR3 contains 11 residues. The CDR3 nucleotides are TGTGCCAGCTCGGACTACAATGAGCAGTTCTTC. Translating gives CASSDYNEQFF.

The rearrangement links TRBV12-3 or TRBV12-4 to TRBJ1-6, with D tentatively TRBD1 (6 bases). Trimming cost V 6 bases and J 11 bases, with 11 bases left between them. The CDR3 is 12 residues long. The CDR3 DNA is TGTGCCAGCAGCCTTCAGGGGACACCCCTCCACTTT. Protein: CASSLQGTPLHF.

The J gene is TRBJ2-4, the V gene TRBV3-1, with D tentatively TRBD1 or TRBD2 (7 bases each). With 4 bases removed from V and 1 base from J, the gap between germline ends came to 17 bases. This CDR3 contains 17 residues. Germline CDR1 is LGHDT and CDR2 is YNNKEL (reference sequence). CDR3 sequence (DNA): TGTGCCAGCAGCCTAGCAGGGGGGGCCGGGGCCAAAAACATTCAGTACTTC. Amino acid sequence: CASSLAGGAGAKNIQYF.

The V gene is TRBV6-1, the J gene TRBJ2-3; TRBD1 agrees at 10 bases. The CDR3 runs 16 residues. The J segment lost 0 bases and the V segment lost 2 bases, leaving 2 bases of the junction unmatched. Germline V CDR1 and CDR2: MNHNS, SASEGT. The CDR3 loop reads CASSEWDRGSTDTQYF. The CDR3 nucleotides are TGTGCCAGCAGTGAATGGGACAGGGGTAGCACAGATACGCAGTATTTT.

This clonotype turned up a few times. V is TRBV4-1 and J is TRBJ1-6; 8 bases fit TRBD1. The CDR3 spans 18 residues. V lost 0 bases and J lost 10; bases outside the gene matches: 14. The V gene's germline CDR1 is MGHRA and CDR2 YSYEKL. The chain's CDR3 is CASSQEPLTGVLSSPLHF. The CDR3 nucleotides are TGCGCCAGCAGCCAAGAGCCTCTGACAGGGGTCTTAAGCTCACCCCTCCACTTT.

This clonotype was found many times. The chain has TRBV7-2 and TRBJ2-3; D is ambiguous. Germline lookup yields CDR1 SGHTA and CDR2 FQGNSA. The ends were cut back, 5 bases at V and 3 bases at J, with 15 bases in the middle. The CDR3 loop spans 15 amino acids. CDR3 DNA: TGTGCCAGCAGCCCGTCTAGGTTTTTAACAGATACGCAGTATTTT. This gives the protein CASSPSRFLTDTQYF.

This clonotype was recorded a few times. The chain links TRBV20-1 to TRBJ2-1, with D hard to call. The CDR3 is 15 amino acids. Germline values: CDR1 DFQATT, CDR2 SNEGSKA (reference sequence). The V end lost 0 bases, the J end lost 6 bases, and 15 bases lay between the germline ends. The CDR3 region is CSARDLRRALNEQFF. In nucleotides, the CDR3 is TGCAGTGCTAGAGATCTCCGTAGGGCTCTCAATGAGCAGTTCTTC.

The chain recombines TRBV6-5 with TRBJ2-5; D is perhaps TRBD2 (6 bases). Germline CDR1 MNHEY, CDR2 SVGAGI. There are 16 residues in the CDR3. Trimming stripped 1 base from V and 1 base from J, with 13 bases between. CDR3: CASSYLGGSTQETQYF. In nucleotides, the CDR3 is TGTGCCAGCAGTTACTTAGGAGGGAGTACCCAAGAGACCCAGTACTTC.

The chain recombines TRBV19 with TRBJ1-1; unclear D gene. CDR3 size: 12 residues. Germline V gene lookup returns CDR1 LNHDA and CDR2 SQIVND (reference sequence). The germline V and J ends were trimmed by 7 bases and 1 base, with 7 bases remaining between them. The CDR3 is CASIKGNTEAFF. In DNA form, the CDR3 reads TGTGCCAGTATTAAGGGGAACACTGAAGCTTTCTTT.

This clonotype was detected only a few times. CDR3 amino acids: CASSRGDLNSPLHF. DNA for the CDR3: TGTGCCAGCAGCCGAGGTGATCTTAATTCACCCCTCCACTTT. The J gene is TRBJ1-6, the V gene TRBV7-2; D uncertain. This CDR3 contains 14 residues. Trimming pared 5 bases from V and 6 bases from J, leaving 11 bases between. CDR1 and CDR2 from the germline V gene are SGHTA and FQGNSA. Variable domain in full (rest from reference TRBV7-2 and TRBJ1-6): GAGVSQSPSNKVTEKGKDVELRCDPISGHTALYWYRQSLGQGLEFLIYFQGNSAPDKSGLPSDRFSAERTGGSVSTLTIQRTQQEDSAVYLCASSRGDLNSPLHFGNGTRLTVT.

In this sample, this clonotype turned up many times. The chain combines TRBV20-1 with TRBJ2-2, with D unresolved. Trimming cost V 5 bases and J 5 bases, with 9 bases left between them. CDR3 length equals 12 residues. CDR1 and CDR2 (germline): DFQATT, SNEGSKA (reference sequence). The CDR3 sequence: CSASPRTGELFF. Written as DNA, the CDR3 is TGCAGTGCTTCCCCACGAACCGGGGAGCTGTTTTTT.